The source of this T cell receptor (beta chain) is a study of blood T cells in healthy people across ages. Together with a sample-barcoded 5' primer, a J-beta primer mix was included in a second PCR lasting about 6 to 12 cycles. Each cDNA molecule carried a tag from a template-switch adaptor that contained 12 random nucleotides. TCRdb re-derived calls from the 5' RACE reads in MiXCR, one entry per CDR3 protein. This sample yields 750,000 to 950,000 distinct CDR3 sequences, of which about 27% are seen a single time; 10% belongs to the top ten. Germline CDR1 SGDLS, CDR2 YYNGEE. The CDR3 is 17 amino acids. Worth noting for this clonotype: Possible read error: a much larger clone is one base away.

The same data also contributed to another study, on T cells of mothers and their children. In that study: cDNA was made from all extracted RNA, 1.5 ug per 15 ul. Relative to unrelated pairs, biologically related mother-child dyads exhibited marginally greater, non-significant overlap.

The source is a woman between 35 and 50 years old in good health. Sample: blood. The chain has TRBV9 and TRBJ2-1; 14 bases map to TRBD2. The CDR3 sequence is CASSASGTSGGNNERFF. The CDR3 DNA follows: TGTGCCAGCAGCGCCTCCGGGACTAGCGGGGGCAACAATGAGCGGTTCTTC.